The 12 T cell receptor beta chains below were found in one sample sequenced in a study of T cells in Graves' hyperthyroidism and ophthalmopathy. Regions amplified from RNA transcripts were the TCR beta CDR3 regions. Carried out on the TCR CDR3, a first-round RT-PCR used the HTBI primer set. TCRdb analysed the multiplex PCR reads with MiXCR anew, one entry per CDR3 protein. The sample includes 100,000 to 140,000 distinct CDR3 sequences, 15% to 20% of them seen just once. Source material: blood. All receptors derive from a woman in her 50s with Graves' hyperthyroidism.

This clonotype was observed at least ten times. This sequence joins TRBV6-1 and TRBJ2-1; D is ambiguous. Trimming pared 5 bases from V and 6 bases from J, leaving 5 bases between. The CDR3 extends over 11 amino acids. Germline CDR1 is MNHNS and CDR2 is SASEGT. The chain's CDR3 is CASSYINEQFF. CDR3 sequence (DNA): TGTGCCAGCAGTTACATCAATGAGCAGTTCTTC.

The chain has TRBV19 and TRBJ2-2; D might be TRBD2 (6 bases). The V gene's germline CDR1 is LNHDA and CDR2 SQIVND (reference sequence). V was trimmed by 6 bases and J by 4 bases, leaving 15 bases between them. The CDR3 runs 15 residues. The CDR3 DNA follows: TGTGCCAGTAGGCTTACTAGGAGGGCCACCGGGGAGCTGTTTTTT. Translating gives CASRLTRRATGELFF.

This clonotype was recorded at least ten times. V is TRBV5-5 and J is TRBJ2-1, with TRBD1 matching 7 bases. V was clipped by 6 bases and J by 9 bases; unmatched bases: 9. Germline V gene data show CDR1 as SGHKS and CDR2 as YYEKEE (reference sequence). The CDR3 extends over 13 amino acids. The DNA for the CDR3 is TGTGCCAGCACCCGGACAGGCCCTGGTGAGCAGTTCTTC. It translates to CASTRTGPGEQFF. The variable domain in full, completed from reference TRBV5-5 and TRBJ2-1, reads DAGVTQSPTHLIKTRGQQVTLRCSPISGHKSVSWYQQVLGQGPQFIFQYYEKEERGRGNFPDRFSARQFPNYSSELNVNALLLGDSALYLCASTRTGPGEQFFGPGTRLTVL.

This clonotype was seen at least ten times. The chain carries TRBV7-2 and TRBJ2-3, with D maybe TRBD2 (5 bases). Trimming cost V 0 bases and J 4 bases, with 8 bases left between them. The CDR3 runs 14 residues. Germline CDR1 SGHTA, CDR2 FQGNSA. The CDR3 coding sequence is TGTGCCAGCAGCTTAGCGGGAGCGTCAGATACGCAGTATTTT. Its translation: CASSLAGASDTQYF.

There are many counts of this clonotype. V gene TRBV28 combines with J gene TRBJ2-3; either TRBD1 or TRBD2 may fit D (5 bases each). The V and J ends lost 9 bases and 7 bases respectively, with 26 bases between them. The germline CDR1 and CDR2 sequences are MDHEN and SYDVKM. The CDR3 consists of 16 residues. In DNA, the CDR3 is TGTGCCAGTCTCGAGGCGGGTTACAATATGGGACATACGCAGTATTTT. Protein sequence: CASLEAGYNMGHTQYF.

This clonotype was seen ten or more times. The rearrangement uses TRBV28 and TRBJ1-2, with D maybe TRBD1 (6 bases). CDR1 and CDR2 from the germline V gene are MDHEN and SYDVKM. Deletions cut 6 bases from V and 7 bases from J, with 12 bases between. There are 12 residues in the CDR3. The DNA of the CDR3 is TGTGCCAGCAGCCGGACAGTCTCTGGCTACACCTTC. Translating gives CASSRTVSGYTF.

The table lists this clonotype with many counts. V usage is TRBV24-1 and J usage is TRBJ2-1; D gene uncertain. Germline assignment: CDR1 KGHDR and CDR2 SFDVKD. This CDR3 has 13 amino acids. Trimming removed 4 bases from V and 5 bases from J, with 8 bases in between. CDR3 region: CATSDTLNNEQFF. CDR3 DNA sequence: TGTGCCACCAGTGACACCTTAAACAATGAGCAGTTCTTC.

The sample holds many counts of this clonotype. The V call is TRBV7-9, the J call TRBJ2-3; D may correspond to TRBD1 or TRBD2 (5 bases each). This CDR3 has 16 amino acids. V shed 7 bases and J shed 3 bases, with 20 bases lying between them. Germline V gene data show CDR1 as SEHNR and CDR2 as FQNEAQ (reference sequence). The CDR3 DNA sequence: TGTGCCAGCACCGGGAACTCCCAGGGAGCAACAGATACGCAGTATTTT. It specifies CASTGNSQGATDTQYF.

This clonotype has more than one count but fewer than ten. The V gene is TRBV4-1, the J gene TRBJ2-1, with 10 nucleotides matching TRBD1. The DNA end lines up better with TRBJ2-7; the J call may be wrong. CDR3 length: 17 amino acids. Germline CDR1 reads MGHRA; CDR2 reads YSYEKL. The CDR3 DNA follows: TGCGCCAGCAGCCAGACCTGGACAGGGGGTTACTACAATGAGCAGTACTTC. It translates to CASSQTWTGGYYNEQYF.

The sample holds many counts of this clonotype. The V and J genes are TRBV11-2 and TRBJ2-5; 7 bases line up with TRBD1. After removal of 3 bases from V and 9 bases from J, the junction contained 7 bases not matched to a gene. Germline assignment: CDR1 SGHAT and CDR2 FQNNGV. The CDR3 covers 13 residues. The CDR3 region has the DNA TGTGCCAGCAGCTTCGACAGGGATCGGGCCCAGTACTTC. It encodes CASSFDRDRAQYF.

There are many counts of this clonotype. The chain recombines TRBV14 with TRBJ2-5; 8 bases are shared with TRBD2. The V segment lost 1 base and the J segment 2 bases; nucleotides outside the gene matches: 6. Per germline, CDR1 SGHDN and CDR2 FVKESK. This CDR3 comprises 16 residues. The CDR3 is CASSQVGGRRQETQYF. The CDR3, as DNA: TGTGCCAGCAGCCAAGTCGGCGGGAGGCGGCAAGAGACCCAGTACTTC.

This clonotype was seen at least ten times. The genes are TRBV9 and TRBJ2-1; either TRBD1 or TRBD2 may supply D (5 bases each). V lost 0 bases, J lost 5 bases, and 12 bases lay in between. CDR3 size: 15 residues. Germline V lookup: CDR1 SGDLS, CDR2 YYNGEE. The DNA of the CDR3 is TGTGCCAGCAGCGTAGCTGGGACGTTAAACAATGAGCAGTTCTTC. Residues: CASSVAGTLNNEQFF.